This TCR beta chain was observed in a study of T-cell reconstitution after alpha-beta-depleted transplantation in children. This sample's TCRbeta library carried unique molecular identifier barcodes. MiXCR, applied by TCRdb to the PCR reads, yields one record per CDR3 protein. The profile shows some 490,000 distinct CDR3 sequences, around 12% of them singletons. The CDR3 extends over 11 amino acids. Trimming removed 3 bases at V and 5 bases at J, with 8 bases between. Germline CDR1 reads SQVTM; CDR2 reads ANQGSEA. This clonotype appeared many times. The sequence was collected from a human donor who donated a stem cell graft to a child with combined immunodeficiency. The chain joins TRBV29-1 to TRBJ2-7; no definite D call. The sequencing here drew on PBMCs from the stem cell graft donor, taken from the stem cell graft. The CDR3 loop reads CSVDLLDEQYF. The CDR3 DNA reads TGCAGCGTTGATCTTCTTGACGAGCAGTACTTC.